This T cell receptor (beta chain) was identified in a study of CXCR3-negative and CXCR3-positive naive CD8 T cells. General study points: TRBV-TRBJ usage was alike in naive CXCR3-negative and CXCR3-positive cells but differed in memory cells. Memory CD8+ cells had much lower diversity, and both naive subsets had comparably high diversity. The naive subsets expressed comparable surface CD5, and the authors inferred TCR strength from TRB CDR3 properties.

This CDR3 is 14 amino acids long. Germline V lookup: CDR1 SQVTM, CDR2 ANQGSEA. The authors prepared UMI-labeled TRB cDNA libraries by 5' RACE. From the 5' RACE reads, TCRdb lists one entry per CDR3 protein and no DNA. The data show about 130,000 distinct CDR3 sequences, and the top ten clones hold around 0.27%. For this clonotype: Antigen specificity is unknown.

Naive CD8+ T cells were CD45RO-CCR7+CD27+CD95-. This chain joins TRBV29-1 and TRBJ2-3. The source material was naive CXCR3- CD8+ T cells from blood. This sample's subset: CD45RO-CCR7+CD27+CD95- naive CD8+ T cells lacking CXCR3 (TNR3-). This clonotype was sampled from a human donor in good health. Some clones in this sample may be carry-over from other donors' samples. CDR3 sequence: CSVERGFEADTQYF.